The 14 T cell receptor beta chains presented below share a single source sample, sequenced in a study of beta chain features in type 1 diabetes. Expressed TCRB transcripts were sequenced, since all the RNA that had been isolated was reverse transcribed. Assay used: immunoSEQ multiplex PCR; TCRdb lists only in-frame clones, some missing. This sample yields approximately 470,000 clones, of which around 28% are seen a single time; almost 0.065% belongs to the top ten. The sample was naive CD4+ T cells from blood. All receptors derive from a man aged 18 to 30 in good health.

The chain recombines TRBV9 with TRBJ2-2; D unclear. Trimming cost V 4 bases and J 7 bases, with 8 bases left between them. There are 12 residues in the CDR3. Germline values: CDR1 SGDLS, CDR2 YYNGEE. The DNA for the CDR3 is TGTGCCAGCAGCCCCCGGGTCGGGGAGCTGTTTTTT. Translated, it gives CASSPRVGELFF.

CDR3 sequence (DNA): TGTGCCAGCACCATTTCCGGGACGGAGAACTATGGCTACACCTTC. Amino acids: CASTISGTENYGYTF. The chain uses TRBV7-2 and TRBJ1-2, with a weak D call TRBD1 (5 bases). V was clipped by 7 bases and J by 2 bases, with 17 bases between them. The CDR3 is made up of 15 amino acids. Germline lookup yields CDR1 SGHTA and CDR2 FQGNSA.

This clone is a singleton in its sample. The chain couples TRBV25-1 to TRBJ2-7; TRBD2 might be the D (5 bases). Trimming left V 4 bases short and J 2 bases short, with 12 bases between. CDR3 length equals 14 residues. Germline V lookup: CDR1 MGHDK, CDR2 SYGVNS. The CDR3 region has the DNA TGTGCCAGCAGTGCCGTACTAGGGCCCTACGAGCAGTACTTC. It translates to CASSAVLGPYEQYF.

The chain employs TRBV4-1 and TRBJ2-1, with 7 bases matching TRBD2. Trimming took 1 base from V and 8 from J; bases not matched to a gene: 11. The CDR3 runs 16 residues. Germline CDR1 and CDR2: MGHRA and YSYEKL. CDR3 in amino acids: CASSQVYGRQVDEQFF. The DNA for the CDR3 is TGCGCCAGCAGCCAAGTCTACGGGAGGCAGGTCGATGAGCAGTTCTTC.

The J gene is TRBJ2-7, the V gene TRBV30, with D tentatively TRBD1 (6 bases). In germline, CDR1 is GTSNPN, CDR2 SVGIG (reference sequence). CDR3 length equals 14 residues. Between the trimmed V and J ends, which lost 4 bases and 2 bases, there was a span of 15 bases. The CDR3 is CAWTPTPGAYEQYF. CDR3 DNA: TGTGCCTGGACCCCAACCCCAGGGGCCTACGAGCAGTACTTC.

This clone turned up a few times. CDR3 bases: TGCGCCAGCAGCCAAGATAAGGGGGTGGCCTACGAGCAGTACTTC. This sequence encodes CASSQDKGVAYEQYF. V and J are TRBV4-3 and TRBJ2-7, with TRBD1 as a possible D gene (6 bases). Germline V lookup: CDR1 LGHNA, CDR2 YSLEER. The length of the CDR3 is 15 residues. Trimming pared 0 bases from V and 2 bases from J, leaving 11 bases between.

Written as DNA, the CDR3 is TGTGCCAGCAGCGTAGGCGGCCAAGAGGGCTATGGCTACACCTTC. Residues: CASSVGGQEGYGYTF. This chain joins TRBV9 and TRBJ1-2; no clear D. CDR3 length equals 15 residues. Germline values: CDR1 SGDLS, CDR2 YYNGEE. The V gene lost 0 bases and the J gene lost 4 bases, with 13 bases spanning the gap.

This chain joins TRBV27 and TRBJ1-5; tentatively, D is TRBD1 (5 bases). The germline V gene encodes CDR1 MNHEY and CDR2 SMNVEV (reference sequence). Trimming removed 6 bases from V and 0 bases from J, with 12 bases in between. The CDR3 loop spans 15 amino acids. CDR3 loop: CASRRQRNSNQPQHF. In DNA, the CDR3 is TGTGCCAGCAGACGACAGCGGAATAGCAATCAGCCCCAGCATTTT.

The rearrangement uses TRBV13 and TRBJ2-1; maybe TRBD1 (6 bases). Deletions cut 5 bases from V and 0 bases from J, with 14 bases between. Germline CDR1 and CDR2: PRHDT and FYEKMQ (reference sequence). The CDR3 sequence is 16 residues long. CDR3 sequence (DNA): TGTGCCAGCAGCGGAAACAGGGTGGCCTCCTACAATGAGCAGTTCTTC. Translation gives CASSGNRVASYNEQFF.

The chain recombines TRBV30 with TRBJ2-3; D call uncertain. Trimming left V 0 bases short and J 3 bases short, with 13 bases between. The germline V gene has CDR1 GTSNPN and CDR2 SVGIG (reference sequence). This CDR3 contains 15 residues. The CDR3 region is CAWSVSAVGTDTQYF. The DNA of the CDR3 is TGTGCCTGGAGTGTATCTGCCGTAGGGACAGATACGCAGTATTTT.

The chain combines TRBV5-1 with TRBJ2-7; 15 positions match TRBD2. Germline-derived CDR1 and CDR2 are SGHRS and YFSETQ. The CDR3 sequence is 15 residues long. After removal of 3 bases from V and 6 bases from J, the junction contained 4 bases not matched to a gene. Written as DNA, the CDR3 is TGCGCCAGCAGCTGGACTAGCGGGAGGGCCGGCGAGCAGTACTTC. This encodes CASSWTSGRAGEQYF.

The sample holds a few counts of this clone. V usage is TRBV6-5 and J usage is TRBJ2-7; 8 nucleotides align to TRBD2. There are 14 residues in the CDR3. Germline CDR1 is MNHEY and CDR2 is SVGAGI. V dropped 3 bases and J dropped 3; count of bases not matched to a gene: 4. This CDR3 is CASSYERGSYEQYF. DNA for the CDR3: TGTGCCAGCAGTTATGAGCGGGGGAGCTACGAGCAGTACTTC.

The chain links TRBV5-1 to TRBJ2-5; TRBD2 is a possible D gene (6 bases). CDR3 length: 17 residues. CDR1 is SGHRS, CDR2 YFSETQ, per germline. V was cut by 1 base and J by 4 bases, with 20 bases left in between. CDR3 in amino acids: CASSLRPTVHGGETQYF. The CDR3, as DNA: TGCGCCAGCAGCTTGAGACCGACTGTGCACGGGGGAGAGACCCAGTACTTC.

This chain uses TRBV10-3 with TRBJ1-5, with D perhaps TRBD1 (5 bases). Germline loops: CDR1 ENHRY, CDR2 SYGVKD. Trimming took 6 bases from V and 7 from J, leaving 10 bases between them. CDR3 length equals 12 residues. CDR3 in amino acids: CAISLGVQPQHF. CDR3 DNA sequence: TGTGCCATCAGCTTAGGGGTCCAGCCCCAGCATTTT.